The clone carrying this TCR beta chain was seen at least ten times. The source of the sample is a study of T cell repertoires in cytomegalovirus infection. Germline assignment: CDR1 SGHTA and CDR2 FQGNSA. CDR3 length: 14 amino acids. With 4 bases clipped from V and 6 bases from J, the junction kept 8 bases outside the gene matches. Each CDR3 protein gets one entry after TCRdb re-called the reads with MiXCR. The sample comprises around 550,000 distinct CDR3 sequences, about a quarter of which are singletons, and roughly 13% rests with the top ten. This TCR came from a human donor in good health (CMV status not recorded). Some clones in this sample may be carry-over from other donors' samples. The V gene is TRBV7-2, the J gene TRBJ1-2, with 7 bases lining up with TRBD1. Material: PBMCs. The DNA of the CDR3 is TGTGCCAGCAGCTACCGTCCCGGGACAGATGGCTACACCTTC. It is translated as CASSYRPGTDGYTF.